This is a list of T cell receptor beta chains from one sample in a study of shared clonotypes between healthy human individuals. Assay: immunoSEQ multiplex PCR; the TCRdb copy retains only in-frame clones and omits some. The sample holds about a million clones, about 76% seen once. Material for sequencing was memory CD4+ T cells sorted from blood. The receptors were gathered from a man younger than 30 in good health. Both conserved end residues are part of each CDR3. The order of the fields is V gene, clone size, D gene, J gene, CDR3 protein, CDR3 DNA. A D gene is named only where the DNA matches it firmly. Size is omitted from some rows. Given values are once, few, many or a class for expanded clones.

TRBV15	-	TRBD1	TRBJ2-7	CATSREQGIFSYEQYF	TGTGCCACCAGCAGAGAACAGGGGATTTTCTCCTACGAGCAGTACTTC
TRBV4-1	many	-	TRBJ1-2	CASSQFLGAVGYTF	TGCGCCAGCAGCCAATTCCTTGGGGCGGTTGGCTACACCTTC
TRBV4-1	-	TRBD2	TRBJ2-1	CASSRGERDYNEQFF	TGCGCCAGCAGCCGAGGAGAGCGGGATTACAATGAGCAGTTCTTC
TRBV7-2	-	TRBD1	TRBJ1-5	CASSRGTGTQPQHF	TGTGCCAGCAGCCGAGGGACAGGTACTCAGCCCCAGCATTTT
TRBV9	-	-	TRBJ2-7	CASSVGAQSYEQYF	TGTGCCAGCAGCGTAGGTGCACAGTCCTACGAGCAGTACTTC
TRBV10-3	few	-	TRBJ1-1	CAISASGDFTEAFF	TGTGCCATCAGTGCGTCGGGGGACTTCACTGAAGCTTTCTTT
TRBV11-2	few	-	TRBJ2-1	CASSLGGVLLNEQFF	TGTGCCAGCAGCTTAGGGGGAGTTCTTCTCAATGAGCAGTTCTTC
TRBV6-5	many	-	TRBJ2-1	CATQSGNEQFF	TGTGCCACCCAATCAGGAAATGAGCAGTTCTTC
TRBV19	-	-	TRBJ1-4	CASSSTQVGEKLFF	TGTGCCAGTAGCTCGACCCAGGTCGGGGAAAAACTGTTTTTT
TRBV7-2	few	TRBD1	TRBJ1-2	CASSSTGDGYTF	TGTGCCAGCAGCTCGACAGGGGACGGATACACCTTC
TRBV19	-	TRBD1	TRBJ2-4	CASRDTGTGGASLF	TGTGCCAGTAGAGACACCGGGACAGGGGGCGCCTCCCTCTTC
TRBV7-3	-	TRBD1	TRBJ1-5	CAREQGNQPQHF	TGTGCCAGAGAACAGGGGAATCAGCCCCAGCATTTT
TRBV4-1	once	-	TRBJ2-1	CASSQDKGDRQFF	TGCGCCAGCAGCCAAGACAAAGGCGATAGGCAGTTCTTC
TRBV11-2	-	-	TRBJ2-7	CASSLTDRYEQYF	TGTGCCAGCAGCTTAACCGACAGGTACGAGCAGTACTTC
TRBV5-1	-	-	TRBJ2-5	CASSLDGPHQETQYF	TGCGCCAGCAGCTTGGATGGCCCCCACCAAGAGACCCAGTACTTC
TRBV5-1	-	-	TRBJ1-5	CASSFGGEGNQPQHF	TGCGCCAGCAGCTTTGGCGGTGAGGGCAATCAGCCCCAGCATTTT
TRBV28	-	TRBD2	TRBJ2-3	CASSFQPSGGAGTQYF	TGTGCCAGCAGTTTTCAACCTAGCGGGGGGGCCGGTACGCAGTATTTT
TRBV10-3	-	TRBD2	TRBJ2-1	CAISLAGGLSEEQFF	TGTGCCATCAGTTTAGCGGGGGGCCTCTCTGAGGAGCAGTTCTTC
TRBV19	few	-	TRBJ1-2	CASSNGEDYGYTF	TGTGCCAGTAGTAACGGCGAGGACTATGGCTACACCTTC
TRBV6-1	-	-	TRBJ2-7	CASLRGGYEQYF	TGTGCCAGCTTAAGAGGGGGCTACGAGCAGTACTTC
TRBV5-6	-	-	TRBJ2-5	CASSSTTTQYF	TGTGCCAGCAGCTCGACCACGACCCAGTACTTC
TRBV2	-	-	TRBJ2-2	CASSLGLGGNTGELFF	TGTGCCAGCAGTCTGGGACTCGGCGGTAACACCGGGGAGCTGTTTTTT
TRBV5-4	-	TRBD1	TRBJ2-3	CAAGKGQADTQYF	TGTGCCGCTGGGAAGGGACAGGCAGATACGCAGTATTTT
TRBV7-2	-	-	TRBJ2-3	CASSVQGIGSTDTQYF	TGTGCCAGCAGCGTCCAGGGGATAGGTAGCACAGATACGCAGTATTTT
TRBV5-1	-	-	TRBJ1-6	CASRPASPYNSPLHF	TGCGCCAGCCGCCCGGCCTCGCCCTATAATTCACCCCTCCACTTT
TRBV6-5	many	TRBD1	TRBJ2-3	CASSPGQGFQYF	TGTGCCAGCAGCCCCGGACAGGGCTTCCAGTATTTT
TRBV5-1	-	TRBD1	TRBJ2-7	CASSSGTGGGLIYEQYF	TGCGCCAGCAGCTCCGGGACAGGGGGCGGGTTAATCTACGAGCAGTACTTC
TRBV5-1	few	-	TRBJ1-1	CASSLQGNTEAFF	TGCGCCAGCAGCTTGCAGGGGAACACTGAAGCTTTCTTT
TRBV6-5	-	-	TRBJ1-1	CASSSDRNMNTEAFF	TGTGCCAGCAGTTCAGATCGGAATATGAACACTGAAGCTTTCTTT
TRBV27	-	-	TRBJ2-7	CASSFLKPYEQYF	TGTGCCAGCAGTTTTTTGAAGCCCTACGAGCAGTACTTC
TRBV25-1	-	TRBD1	TRBJ1-6	CASSGRTGVNYSPLHF	TGTGCCAGCAGTGGCCGGACAGGGGTGAATTATTCACCCCTCCACTTT
TRBV4-1	-	TRBD2	TRBJ2-3	CASSLDSAGRTDTQYF	TGTGCCAGCAGCTTGGATTCAGCGGGGCGCACAGATACGCAGTATTTT
TRBV5-5	-	-	TRBJ1-1	CASSLVGMNTEAFF	TGTGCCAGCAGCTTGGTTGGGATGAACACTGAAGCTTTCTTT
TRBV6-6	once	-	TRBJ2-3	CASRGAVGTDTQYF	TGTGCCAGCAGGGGGGCTGTGGGGACAGATACGCAGTATTTT
TRBV27	few	TRBD2	TRBJ2-3	CASSRSGGDTYTQYF	TGTGCCAGCAGCCGTAGCGGGGGCGACACATATACGCAGTATTTT